The rows below give T cell receptor beta chains drawn from one sample of a study of blood T cell repertoires in COVID-19. The assay was immunoSEQ multiplex PCR, and TCRdb's table has in-frame clones only and misses some. The sample yields 200,000 or so clones, about 80% seen once. Sequenced material: peripheral blood. These receptors originate from a human donor with acute or convalescent COVID-19. The donor label of this sample is uncertain. Each CDR3 is given with its conserved first and last residue. A D gene is named only where the DNA matches it firmly. The size of a clone is reported for some rows only, either as once, few or many, or as a class for expanded clones.

cdr3_aa	cdr3_nt	d_call	clone_size	cdr3_length	v_call	j_call
CASSQGGAGANVLTF	TGTGCCAGCAGCCAGGGGGGCGCTGGGGCCAACGTCCTGACTTTC	NA	NA	15	TRBV7-2	TRBJ2-6
CASSRDRGPSRTQYF	TGTGCCAGCAGCCGGGACAGGGGCCCGTCTCGTACGCAGTATTTT	TRBD1	NA	15	TRBV7-9	TRBJ2-3
CASTPVAESNTGELFF	TGTGCCAGTACCCCCGTGGCGGAGTCGAACACCGGGGAGCTGTTTTTT	NA	NA	16	TRBV19	TRBJ2-2
CAWSVGGSNYGYTF	TGTGCCTGGAGTGTGGGCGGGTCTAACTATGGCTACACCTTC	NA	NA	14	TRBV30	TRBJ1-2
CAISARLNTEAFF	TGTGCCATCAGTGCTCGGTTGAACACTGAAGCTTTCTTT	NA	NA	13	TRBV10-3	TRBJ1-1
CASSSDGRAGTQYF	TGTGCCAGCAGCTCGGACGGCAGGGCAGGAACCCAGTACTTC	NA	NA	14	TRBV6-5	TRBJ2-5
CAIRGQGPSYEQYF	TGTGCCATCAGGGGACAGGGACCTTCCTACGAGCAGTACTTC	TRBD1	NA	14	TRBV10-3	TRBJ2-7
CASSPLIQGQGRTEAFF	TGTGCCAGCAGCCCTCTGATACAAGGACAGGGACGCACTGAAGCTTTCTTT	TRBD1	NA	17	TRBV14	TRBJ1-1
CASSAPSGMRYEQYF	TGTGCCAGCAGTGCGCCTAGCGGGATGAGGTACGAGCAGTACTTC	TRBD2	NA	15	TRBV2	TRBJ2-7
CAIHNTGELFF	TGTGCCATACACAACACCGGGGAGCTGTTTTTT	NA	NA	11	TRBV10-3	TRBJ2-2
CATSVPSGLTDTQYF	TGTGCCACCAGTGTACCTAGCGGTCTTACAGATACGCAGTATTTT	TRBD2	NA	15	TRBV24-1	TRBJ2-3
CASSPRQGVDEQFF	TGTGCCAGCAGCCCTAGACAGGGGGTGGATGAGCAGTTCTTC	TRBD1	once	14	TRBV11-3	TRBJ2-1
CASRRQGGARNTIYF	TGTGCCAGCAGAAGACAGGGAGGCGCTCGAAACACCATATATTTT	TRBD1	NA	15	TRBV6-5	TRBJ1-3
CASSQGTGVDREELFF	TGCGCCAGCAGCCAAGGGACAGGGGTTGACCGGGAGGAGCTGTTTTTT	TRBD1	NA	16	TRBV4-1	TRBJ2-2
CASSLGAGRNSPLHF	TGTGCCAGCAGCTTAGGAGCAGGGCGAAATTCACCCCTCCACTTT	NA	NA	15	TRBV13	TRBJ1-6
CASNLGTGNTEAFF	TGTGCCAGCAATCTCGGGACAGGAAACACTGAAGCTTTCTTT	TRBD1	NA	14	TRBV25-1	TRBJ1-1
CASSPQPERGEQFF	TGTGCCAGCAGCCCACAGCCCGAACGGGGTGAGCAGTTCTTC	NA	NA	14	TRBV9	TRBJ2-1
CAISETSGRSYNEQFF	TGTGCCATCAGTGAGACTAGCGGGAGATCCTACAATGAGCAGTTCTTC	TRBD2	NA	16	TRBV10-3	TRBJ2-1
CASSPPLGLALYQETQYF	TGTGCCAGTAGTCCACCCCTGGGACTAGCGTTGTACCAAGAGACCCAGTACTTC	TRBD2	NA	18	TRBV19	TRBJ2-5
CASSLAGVMETQYF	TGTGCCAGCAGCTTAGCGGGAGTGATGGAGACCCAGTACTTC	NA	NA	14	TRBV7-7	TRBJ2-5
CASSIWGQGRNQPQHF	TGTGCCAGCAGCATTTGGGGACAGGGCCGCAATCAGCCCCAGCATTTT	TRBD1	NA	16	TRBV5-6	TRBJ1-5
CASMSNNEKLFF	TGTGCCAGCATGTCTAATAATGAAAAACTGTTTTTT	NA	NA	12	TRBV28	TRBJ1-4
CASSTLLRGQKETQYF	TGTGCCAGCAGCACCCTTCTGCGGGGACAGAAAGAGACCCAGTACTTC	NA	NA	16	TRBV21-1	TRBJ2-5
CASSIGGGTYEQYF	TGTGCCAGTAGTATCGGAGGCGGAACCTACGAGCAGTACTTC	NA	NA	14	TRBV19	TRBJ2-7
CASSIVTGGGTGELFF	TGTGCCAGTAGTATAGTAACAGGGGGAGGCACCGGGGAGCTGTTTTTT	TRBD1	NA	16	TRBV19	TRBJ2-2
CASSQDRSYTF	TGTGCCAGCAGCCAAGACAGAAGCTACACCTTC	NA	few	11	TRBV3-1/TRBV3-2	TRBJ1-2